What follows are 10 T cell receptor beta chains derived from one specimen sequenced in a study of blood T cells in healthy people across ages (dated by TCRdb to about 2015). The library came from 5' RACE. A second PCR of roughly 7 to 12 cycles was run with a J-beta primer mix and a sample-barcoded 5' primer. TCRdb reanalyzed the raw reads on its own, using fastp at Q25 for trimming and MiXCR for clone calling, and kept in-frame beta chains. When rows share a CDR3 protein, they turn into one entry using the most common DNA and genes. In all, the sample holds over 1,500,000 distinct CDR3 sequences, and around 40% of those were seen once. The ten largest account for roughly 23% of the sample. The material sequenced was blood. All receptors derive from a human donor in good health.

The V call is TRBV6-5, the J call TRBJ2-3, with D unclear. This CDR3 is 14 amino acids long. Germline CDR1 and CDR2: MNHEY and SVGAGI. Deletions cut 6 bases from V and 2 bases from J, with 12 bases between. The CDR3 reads CASSRRTATDTQYF. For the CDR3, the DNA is TGTGCCAGCAGCCGCAGGACCGCCACAGATACGCAGTATTTT.

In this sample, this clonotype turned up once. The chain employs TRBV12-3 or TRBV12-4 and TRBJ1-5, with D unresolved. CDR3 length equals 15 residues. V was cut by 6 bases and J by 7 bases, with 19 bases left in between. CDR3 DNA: TGTGCCAGCAGATCTAACGTTGGGCAGTGGCAGCCCCAGCATTTT. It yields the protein CASRSNVGQWQPQHF.

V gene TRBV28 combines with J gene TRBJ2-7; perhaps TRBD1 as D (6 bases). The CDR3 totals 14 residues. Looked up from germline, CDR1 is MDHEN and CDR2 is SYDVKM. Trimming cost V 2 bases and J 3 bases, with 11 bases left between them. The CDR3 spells CASSLRGTHYEQYF. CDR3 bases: TGTGCCAGCAGTTTAAGAGGGACACACTACGAGCAGTACTTC.

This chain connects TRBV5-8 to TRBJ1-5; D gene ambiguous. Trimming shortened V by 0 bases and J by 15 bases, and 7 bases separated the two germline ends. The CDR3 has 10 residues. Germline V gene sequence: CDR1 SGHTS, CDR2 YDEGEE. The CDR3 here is CASSLAPGHF. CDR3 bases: TGTGCCAGCAGCTTGGCCCCCGGGCATTTT.

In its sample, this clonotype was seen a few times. CDR3 sequence: CASSQEYAGQGGNIQYF. The CDR3 DNA reads as TGCGCCAGCAGCCAAGAGTATGCGGGACAGGGGGGAAACATTCAGTACTTC. The genes are TRBV4-3 and TRBJ2-4; 11 bases agree with TRBD1. Unmatched junction bases numbered 7, after V lost 0 bases and J lost 6 bases. Germline values: CDR1 LGHNA, CDR2 YSLEER. The CDR3 extends over 17 amino acids.

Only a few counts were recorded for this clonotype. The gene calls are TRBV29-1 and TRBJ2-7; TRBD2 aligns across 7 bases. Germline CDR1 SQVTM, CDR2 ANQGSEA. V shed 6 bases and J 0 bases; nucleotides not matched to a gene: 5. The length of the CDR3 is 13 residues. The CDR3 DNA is TGCAGCGTAAAACTAGCGTCCTCCTACGAGCAGTACTTC. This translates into CSVKLASSYEQYF.

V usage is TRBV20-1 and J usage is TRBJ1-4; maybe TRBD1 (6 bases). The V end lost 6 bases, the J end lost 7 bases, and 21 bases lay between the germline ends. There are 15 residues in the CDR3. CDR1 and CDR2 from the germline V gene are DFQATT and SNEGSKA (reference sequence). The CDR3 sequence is CSAGEQGSDGEKLFF. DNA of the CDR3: TGCAGTGCGGGTGAACAGGGATCAGATGGTGAAAAACTGTTTTTT.

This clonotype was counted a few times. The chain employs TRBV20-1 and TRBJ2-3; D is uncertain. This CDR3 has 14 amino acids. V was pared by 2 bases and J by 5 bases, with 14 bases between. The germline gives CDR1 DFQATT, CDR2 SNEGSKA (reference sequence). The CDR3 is CSARIWAPVDTQYF. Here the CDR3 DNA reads TGCAGTGCTAGAATTTGGGCTCCAGTAGATACGCAGTATTTT.

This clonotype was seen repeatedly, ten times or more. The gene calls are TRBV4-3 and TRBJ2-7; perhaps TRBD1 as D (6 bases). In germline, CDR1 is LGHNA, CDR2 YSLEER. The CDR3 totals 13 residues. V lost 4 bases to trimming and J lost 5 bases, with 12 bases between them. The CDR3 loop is CASSPRGSHEQYF. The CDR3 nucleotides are TGCGCCAGCAGCCCCAGGGGTTCCCACGAGCAGTACTTC.

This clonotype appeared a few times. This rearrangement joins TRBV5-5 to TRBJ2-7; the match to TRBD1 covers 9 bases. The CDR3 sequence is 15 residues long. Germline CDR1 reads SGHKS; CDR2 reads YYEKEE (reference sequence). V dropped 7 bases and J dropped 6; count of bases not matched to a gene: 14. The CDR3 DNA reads TGTGCCAGCGGCCGGGACCGGGACAGGGCTCGCGAGCAGTACTTC. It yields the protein CASGRDRDRAREQYF. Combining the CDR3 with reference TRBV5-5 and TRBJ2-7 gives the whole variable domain DAGVTQSPTHLIKTRGQQVTLRCSPISGHKSVSWYQQVLGQGPQFIFQYYEKEERGRGNFPDRFSARQFPNYSSELNVNALLLGDSALYLCASGRDRDRAREQYFGPGTRLTVT.